The subject of this entry is one TCR beta chain. CDR1 is ENHRY, CDR2 SYGVKD, per germline. V was cut by 2 bases and J by 8 bases, with 12 bases left in between. The CDR3 runs to 14 residues. This sample stems from a study of blood T cell repertoires in COVID-19. Study-wide background: The United States, Italy and Spain were the sources of the acute and convalescent COVID-19 samples.

As originally analysed: Amplification with reference gene primers provided the estimates of nucleated cell counts. Method: immunoSEQ multiplex PCR; TCRdb's copy keeps in-frame clones and lacks some. That table furnishes V, J and clone size, whereas the DNA furnished D and trimming. The sample shows 110,000 or so clones, 85% of them seen only once. The source is a human donor in a cohort sampled during active COVID-19. This chain joins TRBV10-3 and TRBJ1-4; D gene unclear. The source material was peripheral blood. The CDR3: CAISEGGNWEKLFF. CDR3 coding DNA: TGTGCCATCAGTGAGGGAGGGAATTGGGAAAAACTGTTTTTT.